This T cell receptor (beta chain) was captured by sequencing in a study of T-cell memory formation after mild COVID-19. Overall study findings and caveats: Detection of some responders pre-infection suggested pre-existing cross-reactive memory T cells participated. Clones that contracted from day 15 to 85 had balanced CD4/CD8; later expanders were CD4+ biased.

Amplification by 5'RACE using constant-segment primers produced TCR alpha and TCR beta cDNA libraries that carried sample barcodes and UMIs. TCRdb redid the calling of the 5' RACE reads with MiXCR, one entry per CDR3 protein. Of 350,000 to 500,000 distinct CDR3 sequences listed, 20% to 30% were seen once; the top ten hold roughly 14%. Note on this clonotype: Its antigen remains unidentified. The junction shows a germline mismatch at one end, possibly a read error.

Sequencing was performed on PBMCs or a T cell subset sorted from them (not recorded which). The TCR originated in an adult woman who had mild COVID-19 (a few samples of this study predate the infection). Cell type and time point are not known.

For the CDR3, the DNA is TGCGCCAGCAGCCCCCTAAGGACAGCGGGTTTACCAAGGGCCTTC. Protein product: CASSPLRTAGLPRAF. This chain connects TRBV4-1 to TRBJ2-5; perhaps D is TRBD1 or TRBD2 (6 bases each). The CDR3 extends over 15 amino acids. CDR1 and CDR2 (germline): MGHRA, YSYEKL.